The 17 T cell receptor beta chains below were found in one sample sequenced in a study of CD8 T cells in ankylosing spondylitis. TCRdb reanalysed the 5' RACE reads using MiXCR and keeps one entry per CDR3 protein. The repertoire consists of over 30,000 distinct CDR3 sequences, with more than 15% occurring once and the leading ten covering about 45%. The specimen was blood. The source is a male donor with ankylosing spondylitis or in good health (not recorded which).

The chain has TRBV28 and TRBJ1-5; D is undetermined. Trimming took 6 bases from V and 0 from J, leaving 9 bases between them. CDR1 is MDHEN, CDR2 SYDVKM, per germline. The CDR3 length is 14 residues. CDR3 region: CASRDTYSNQPQHF. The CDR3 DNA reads TGTGCCAGCAGAGACACGTATAGCAATCAGCCCCAGCATTTT.

CDR3 nucleotides: TGTGCCAGCAGGCTACAGGGGGCGGATGGGGCCAACGTCCTGACTTTC. It yields the protein CASRLQGADGANVLTF. The chain joins TRBV6-2 or TRBV6-3 to TRBJ2-6; TRBD1 matches 9 bases. Germline V lookup: CDR1 MNHEY, CDR2 SVGEGT. This CDR3 contains 16 residues. The V segment lost 6 bases and the J segment 3 bases; nucleotides outside the gene matches: 6.

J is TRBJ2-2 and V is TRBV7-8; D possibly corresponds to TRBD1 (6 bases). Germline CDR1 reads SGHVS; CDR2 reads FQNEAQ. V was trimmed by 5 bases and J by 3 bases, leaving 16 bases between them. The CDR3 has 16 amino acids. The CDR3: CASSTTAGVDTGELFF. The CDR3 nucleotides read TGTGCCAGCAGCACGACCGCAGGGGTGGACACCGGGGAGCTGTTTTTT. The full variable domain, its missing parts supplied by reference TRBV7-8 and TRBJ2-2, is GAGVSQSPRYKVAKRGQDVALRCDPISGHVSLFWYQQALGQGPEFLTYFQNEAQLDKSGLPSDRFFAERPEGSVSTLKIQRTQQEDSAVYLCASSTTAGVDTGELFFGEGSRLTVL.

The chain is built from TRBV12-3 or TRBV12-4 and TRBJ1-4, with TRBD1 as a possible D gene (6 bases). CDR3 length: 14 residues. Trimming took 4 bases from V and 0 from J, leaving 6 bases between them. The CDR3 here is CASSWTATNEKLFF. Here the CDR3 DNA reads TGTGCCAGCAGTTGGACAGCAACTAATGAAAAACTGTTTTTT.

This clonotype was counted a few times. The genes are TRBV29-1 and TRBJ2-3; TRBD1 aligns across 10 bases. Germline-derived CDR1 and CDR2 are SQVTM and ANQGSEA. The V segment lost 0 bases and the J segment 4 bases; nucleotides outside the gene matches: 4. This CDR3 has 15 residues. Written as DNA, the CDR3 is TGCAGCGTTGAAGAGGCGGGACAGGGGCCAGATACGCAGTATTTT. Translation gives CSVEEAGQGPDTQYF.

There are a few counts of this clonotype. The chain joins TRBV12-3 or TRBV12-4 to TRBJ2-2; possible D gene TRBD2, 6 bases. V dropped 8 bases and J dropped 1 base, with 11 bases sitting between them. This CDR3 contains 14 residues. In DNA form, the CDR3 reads TGTGCCAGCTCCCTGGGGGGGAACACCGGGGAGCTGTTTTTT. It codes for CASSLGGNTGELFF.

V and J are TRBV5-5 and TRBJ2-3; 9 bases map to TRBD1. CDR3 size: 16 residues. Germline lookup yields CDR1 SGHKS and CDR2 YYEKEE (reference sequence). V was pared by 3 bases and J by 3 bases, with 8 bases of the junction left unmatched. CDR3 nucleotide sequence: TGTGCCAGCAGCTCCCTCGGGACAGGGCGAACAGATACGCAGTATTTT. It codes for CASSSLGTGRTDTQYF.

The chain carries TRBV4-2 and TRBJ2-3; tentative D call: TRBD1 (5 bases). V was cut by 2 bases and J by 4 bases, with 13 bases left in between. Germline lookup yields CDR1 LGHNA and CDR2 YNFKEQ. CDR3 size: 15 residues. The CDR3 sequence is CASSQQQVEADTQYF. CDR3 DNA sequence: TGTGCCAGCAGCCAACAACAGGTGGAAGCAGATACGCAGTATTTT.

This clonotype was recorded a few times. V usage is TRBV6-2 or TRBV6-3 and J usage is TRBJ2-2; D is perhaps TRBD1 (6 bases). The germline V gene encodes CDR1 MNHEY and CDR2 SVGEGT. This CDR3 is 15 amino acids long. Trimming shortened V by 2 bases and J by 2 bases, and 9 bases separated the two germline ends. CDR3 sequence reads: CASSYIQGNTGELFF. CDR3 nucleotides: TGTGCCAGCAGTTACATACAGGGTAACACCGGGGAGCTGTTTTTT.

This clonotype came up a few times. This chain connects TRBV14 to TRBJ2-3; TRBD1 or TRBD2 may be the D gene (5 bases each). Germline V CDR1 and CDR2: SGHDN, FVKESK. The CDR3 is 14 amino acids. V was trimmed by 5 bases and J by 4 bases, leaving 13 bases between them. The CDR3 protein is CASSTYLGPDTQYF. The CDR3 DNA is TGTGCCAGCAGCACATATCTGGGACCAGATACGCAGTATTTT.

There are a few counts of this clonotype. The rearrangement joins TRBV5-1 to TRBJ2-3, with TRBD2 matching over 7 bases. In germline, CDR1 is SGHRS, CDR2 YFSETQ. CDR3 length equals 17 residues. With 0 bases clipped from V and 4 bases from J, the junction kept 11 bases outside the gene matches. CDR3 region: CASSLAPGGSGADTQYF. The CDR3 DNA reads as TGCGCCAGCAGCTTGGCGCCGGGAGGAAGCGGGGCAGATACGCAGTATTTT.

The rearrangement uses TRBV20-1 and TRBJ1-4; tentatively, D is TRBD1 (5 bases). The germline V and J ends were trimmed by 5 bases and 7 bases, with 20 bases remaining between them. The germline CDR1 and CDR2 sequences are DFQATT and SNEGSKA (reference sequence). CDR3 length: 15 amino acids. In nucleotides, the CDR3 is TGCAGTGCTCGGGCAATTGCGGGGGGAGGTGAAAAACTGTTTTTT. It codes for CSARAIAGGGEKLFF.

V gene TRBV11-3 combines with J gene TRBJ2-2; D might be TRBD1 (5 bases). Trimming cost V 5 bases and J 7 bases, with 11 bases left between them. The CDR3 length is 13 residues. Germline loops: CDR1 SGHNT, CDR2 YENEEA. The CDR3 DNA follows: TGTGCCAGCAGCGCAGGACACCGCGGGGAGCTGTTTTTT. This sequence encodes CASSAGHRGELFF.

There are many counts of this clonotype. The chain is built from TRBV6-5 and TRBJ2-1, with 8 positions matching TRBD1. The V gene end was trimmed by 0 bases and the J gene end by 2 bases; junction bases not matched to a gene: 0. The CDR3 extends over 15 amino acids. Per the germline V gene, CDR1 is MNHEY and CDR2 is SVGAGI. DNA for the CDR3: TGTGCCAGCAGTTACTCGACAGGGGCCTACAATGAGCAGTTCTTC. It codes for CASSYSTGAYNEQFF.

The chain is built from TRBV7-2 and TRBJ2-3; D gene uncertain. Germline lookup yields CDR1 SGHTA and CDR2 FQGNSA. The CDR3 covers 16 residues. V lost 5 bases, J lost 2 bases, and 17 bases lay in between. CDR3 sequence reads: CASSDMSLGYTDTQYF. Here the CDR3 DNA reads TGTGCCAGCAGCGATATGTCCCTCGGGTACACAGATACGCAGTATTTT.

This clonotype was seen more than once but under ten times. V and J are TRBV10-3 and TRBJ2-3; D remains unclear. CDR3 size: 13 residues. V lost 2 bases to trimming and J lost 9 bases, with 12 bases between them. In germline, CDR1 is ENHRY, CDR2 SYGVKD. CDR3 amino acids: CAISELASETQYF. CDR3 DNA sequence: TGTGCCATCAGTGAGCTGGCTAGTGAGACGCAGTATTTT.

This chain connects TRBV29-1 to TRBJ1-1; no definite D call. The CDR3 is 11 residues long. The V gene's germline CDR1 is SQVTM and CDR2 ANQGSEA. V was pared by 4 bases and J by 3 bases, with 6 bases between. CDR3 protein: CSVGSHTEAFF. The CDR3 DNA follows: TGCAGCGTTGGGTCCCACACTGAAGCTTTCTTT.